This T cell receptor beta chain was captured in a study of cytomegalovirus exposure and HLA in healthy donors. This clone is a singleton in its sample. Its matching antigen is unknown. The CDR3 contains 13 residues. CDR1 and CDR2 (germline): MDHEN, SYDVKM. Losses at the gene ends were 5 bases for V and 7 bases for J; bases not matched to a gene: 7. PCR involved 60 Vbeta and 13 Jbeta primers. The protocol was immunoSEQ multiplex PCR, while the TCRdb copy is restricted to in-frame clones and leaves out a portion. The sample includes more than 110,000 clones, almost 85% of them seen just once. The study, taken as a whole, reports: Later genetic work tied a missense DCLRE1C variant to beta-chain V and J trimming.

The chain couples TRBV28 to TRBJ1-2, with 7 bases fitting TRBD1. The clonotype comes from a man younger than 40 in good health and CMV-seropositive. The sequencing input was PBMCs. The CDR3 loop reads CASSVTGVFGYTF. DNA of the CDR3: TGTGCCAGCAGTGTCACAGGGGTTTTTGGCTACACCTTC.